The source of this T cell receptor beta chain is a study of a mutant IDH1 vaccine in newly diagnosed glioma. About the research overall: The initiation of vaccination occurred 4-6 weeks after radiotherapy alone, or with temozolomide cycles. Study-wide findings and caveats: Pseudoprogression seemed unrelated to changes in top peripheral T cell clonotypes.

V was trimmed by 0 bases and J by 9 bases, leaving 10 bases between them. Germline V gene data show CDR1 as SGHDT and CDR2 as YYEEEE. The CDR3 spans 13 residues. Sequenced by immunoSEQ multiplex PCR; TCRdb stores in-frame clones only, minus some. This table holds about 42,000 clones, roughly four fifths found once. Regarding time point: week 35, safety follow-up. The vaccine gave 300 ug of a 20-mer mutant IDH1 peptide subcutaneously per dose. Eight vaccine injections were given to patients in weeks 1, 3, 5, 7, 11, 15, 19 and 23. The sample holds a few counts of this clone. Its antigen is currently unknown.

The starting material was PBMCs, obtained from a glioma patient whose treatment included an IDH1 peptide vaccine. This clonotype was obtained from a woman between 45 and 65 years old with glioma. V and J are TRBV5-6 and TRBJ2-1, with D unresolved. CDR3 DNA sequence: TGTGCCAGCAGCTTGGGAGGTTGGGGTGAGCAGTTCTTC. It specifies CASSLGGWGEQFF.